This entry lists 6 T cell receptor beta chains sequenced from one sample in a study of OX40 agonist ivuxolimab in advanced cancers. Library construction relied on the immunoSEQ multiplex PCR assay. TCRdb's version of the immuneACCESS table is confined to in-frame rearrangements and falls short of the full clone set. An unresolved V gene accounts for under half of the shortfall where checked; the remainder is of unknown origin. This sample holds about 110,000 clones; roughly 87% were observed only once. Less than 0.35% of the sample belongs to the ten largest clones. Sample: CD4+ or CD8+ T cells sorted from blood, taken in a trial of the OX40 agonist ivuxolimab. These receptors all stem from an adult with an advanced solid tumor such as melanoma, head and neck, liver or kidney cancer.

The rearrangement links TRBV2 to TRBJ2-2; perhaps TRBD1 as D (5 bases). Germline CDR1 and CDR2: SNHLY and FYNNEI. V was cut by 5 bases and J by 1 base, with 11 bases left in between. CDR3 length: 15 residues. The DNA of the CDR3 is TGTGCCAGCAGTAGACAGAATTTGAACACCGGGGAGCTGTTTTTT. Protein sequence: CASSRQNLNTGELFF.

The rearrangement joins TRBV6-6 to TRBJ1-5; 7 bases are a match to TRBD1. The CDR3 has 15 amino acids. Germline trimming cut 2 bases from V and 4 bases from J; bases unmatched to any gene: 5. The germline V gene encodes CDR1 MNHNY and CDR2 SVGAGI (reference sequence). CDR3 sequence: CASSYDREVNQPQHF. For the CDR3, the DNA is TGTGCCAGCAGTTACGACAGGGAAGTTAATCAGCCCCAGCATTTT.

This clone has more than one count but fewer than ten. The chain uses TRBV10-1 and TRBJ1-2; D unresolved. The CDR3 is 16 amino acids. V lost 0 bases to trimming and J lost 9 bases, with 20 bases between them. The germline CDR1 and CDR2 sequences are WNHNN and SYGVQD (reference sequence). The DNA of the CDR3 is TGCGCCAGCAGTGAGTCGAAACCGACTCTAAAGCCATGCTACACCTTC. Its translation: CASSESKPTLKPCYTF.

This chain uses TRBV7-2 with TRBJ2-2; D is undetermined. The CDR3 covers 13 residues. V was shortened by 1 base and J by 5 bases, with 5 bases between the two germline ends. The germline CDR1 and CDR2 sequences are SGHTA and FQGNSA. The CDR3 nucleotides are TGTGCCAGCAGCTTAGATATAACCGGGGAGCTGTTTTTT. The encoded protein is CASSLDITGELFF.

The V call is TRBV9, the J call TRBJ2-7; 10 bases agree with TRBD2. The CDR3 length is 16 residues. The germline CDR1 and CDR2 sequences are SGDLS and YYNGEE. The trim removed 0 bases at V and 4 bases at J, leaving 7 bases unmatched. The CDR3, as DNA: TGTGCCAGCAGCGTAGGCCCAGGAGCGGGGGGGTACGAGCAGTACTTC. This encodes CASSVGPGAGGYEQYF.

The genes are TRBV19 and TRBJ2-2, with D uncertain. Trimming took 4 bases from V and 8 from J, leaving 17 bases between them. Germline CDR1 reads LNHDA; CDR2 reads SQIVND (reference sequence). This CDR3 has 15 residues. Here the CDR3 DNA reads TGTGCCAGTAGTACGTCCCGGGCCAGGTGGGGGGAGCTGTTTTTT. Its protein product is CASSTSRARWGELFF.